These T cell receptor beta chains were read from a single sample in a study of cytomegalovirus exposure and HLA in healthy donors. Clones were read by immunoSEQ multiplex PCR, and TCRdb kept only the in-frame ones, dropping some. The table shows roughly 150,000 clones, with approximately 81% occurring only once. Source material: PBMCs. The receptors stem from a boy aged 2 to 10 in good health and CMV-seronegative. Both conserved end residues are part of each CDR3. D genes are given only for firm matches. Some rows have no size entry. The others give once, few or many, or a class for an expanded clone.

cdr3_length j_call clone_size v_call d_call cdr3_aa cdr3_nt
13 TRBJ2-7 . TRBV5-6 . CASSRSGFGEQYF TGTGCCAGCAGCCGGTCGGGGTTCGGGGAGCAGTACTTC
15 TRBJ2-1 . TRBV11-3 TRBD2 CASSVGTSGYNEQFF TGTGCCAGCAGCGTCGGGACTAGCGGCTACAATGAGCAGTTCTTC
16 TRBJ1-5 . TRBV19 TRBD1 CASSITGQGAGQPQHF TGTGCCAGTAGTATTACGGGACAGGGGGCTGGGCAGCCCCAGCATTTT
13 TRBJ2-2 . TRBV5-1 . CASSRENTGELFF TGCGCCAGCAGCCGGGAGAACACCGGGGAGCTGTTTTTT
15 TRBJ2-7 . TRBV5-1 TRBD2 CASRTELAGVYEQYF TGCGCCAGCAGGACAGAACTAGCGGGAGTTTACGAGCAGTACTTC
13 TRBJ1-1 . TRBV6-1 . CASSEGRGGGAFF TGTGCCAGCAGTGAGGGAAGGGGCGGGGGAGCTTTCTTT
16 TRBJ2-2 . TRBV7-9 TRBD2 CASSLVLAGNTGELFF TGTGCCAGCAGCTTGGTACTAGCGGGGAACACCGGGGAGCTGTTTTTT
15 TRBJ1-5 . TRBV6-1 TRBD1 CASSDDRGRNQPQHF TGTGCCAGCAGTGACGACAGGGGGAGGAATCAGCCCCAGCATTTT
15 TRBJ1-2 . TRBV14 TRBD1 CASSDPSDRGDGYTF TGTGCCAGCAGCGACCCTTCGGACAGGGGAGACGGCTACACCTTC
16 TRBJ1-5 . TRBV10-2 TRBD1 CASSESSRGPNQPQHF TGCGCCAGCAGTGAGTCGAGCAGGGGGCCCAATCAGCCCCAGCATTTT
20 TRBJ1-6 . TRBV11-2 . CASSLDRMGRGAGGNSPLHF TGTGCCAGCAGCTTAGACCGAATGGGGCGAGGGGCAGGAGGGAATTCACCCCTCCACTTT
13 TRBJ1-4 . TRBV29-1 TRBD1 CSAQGGSNEKLFF TGCAGCGCCCAGGGGGGATCTAATGAAAAACTGTTTTTT
16 TRBJ2-1 . TRBV18 TRBD2 CASSPPGEGPINEQFF TGTGCCAGCTCCCCTCCGGGGGAGGGTCCGATCAATGAGCAGTTCTTC
14 TRBJ2-2 . TRBV30 . CAWSVGGATGELFF TGTGCCTGGAGTGTGGGGGGGGCCACCGGGGAGCTGTTTTTT
14 TRBJ1-1 . TRBV5-1 . CASRSGQGGTEAFF TGCGCCAGCAGGTCGGGTCAGGGAGGCACTGAAGCTTTCTTT
15 TRBJ2-5 once TRBV30 . CAWSPGARLQETQYF TGTGCCTGGAGCCCAGGGGCGCGATTACAAGAGACCCAGTACTTC
16 TRBJ2-7 . TRBV27 . CASSLSNRASSYEQYF TGTGCCAGCAGTTTATCGAACAGGGCAAGCTCCTACGAGCAGTACTTC
15 TRBJ2-5 . TRBV19 TRBD2 CASRGTGGPVETQYF TGTGCCAGCCGAGGGACGGGAGGGCCAGTGGAGACCCAGTACTTC
14 TRBJ2-6 once TRBV5-1 . CASSPTVGANVLTF TGCGCCAGCAGCCCGACAGTTGGGGCCAACGTCCTGACTTTC
12 TRBJ2-5 . TRBV7-9 TRBD2 CASSPGGGTQYF TGTGCCAGCAGCCCCGGGGGGGGGACCCAGTACTTC
14 TRBJ1-2 . TRBV10-2 TRBD1 CASSRDSDGYGYTF TGCGCCAGCTCTAGGGACAGCGACGGATACGGCTACACCTTC
14 TRBJ2-2 . TRBV5-1 TRBD1 CASSFTQGAGELFF TGCGCCAGCAGCTTCACTCAGGGGGCCGGGGAGCTGTTTTTT
17 TRBJ1-2 . TRBV15 . CATSRGRLWPTPRGYTF TGTGCCACCAGCAGGGGCCGGCTTTGGCCGACACCCCGTGGCTACACCTTC
12 TRBJ1-2 . TRBV30 . CSAGRGIDGYTF TGCTCGGCGGGCAGGGGAATCGATGGCTACACCTTC
14 TRBJ1-5 . TRBV28 . CASSLVQLNQPQHF TGTGCCAGCAGTTTAGTACAATTGAATCAGCCCCAGCATTTT
19 TRBJ2-1 . TRBV7-9 TRBD2 CASSLTSGGSLSSYNEQFF TGTGCCAGCAGCTTGACTAGCGGGGGGTCCCTCAGCTCCTACAATGAGCAGTTCTTC
16 TRBJ1-1 . TRBV28 TRBD1 CASSPGDRVLYTEAFF TGTGCCAGCAGTCCTGGGGACAGGGTCTTGTACACTGAAGCTTTCTTT
12 TRBJ2-7 . TRBV28 . CASTYRGDEQYF TGTGCCAGCACGTATAGAGGCGACGAGCAGTACTTC
15 TRBJ1-4 . TRBV5-1 TRBD1 CASSLGGTGNEKLFF TGCGCCAGCAGCTTGGGAGGGACAGGGAATGAAAAACTGTTTTTT
15 TRBJ2-1 once TRBV28 TRBD2 CASTLAGVIYNEQFF TGTGCCAGCACCCTTGCGGGAGTGATTTACAATGAGCAGTTCTTC
14 TRBJ1-3 . TRBV7-6 . CASSLGETGNTIYF TGTGCCAGCAGCTTAGGAGAAACTGGAAACACCATATATTTT
14 TRBJ1-5 . TRBV19 TRBD1 CASSMGRGKQPQHF TGTGCCAGTAGTATGGGCAGGGGGAAGCAGCCCCAGCATTTT
15 TRBJ2-7 . TRBV30 TRBD2 CAWSVLGRERYEQYF TGTGCCTGGAGTGTACTAGGGCGGGAGCGGTACGAGCAGTACTTC
15 TRBJ2-4 . TRBV30 . CALIEGALAKNIQYF TGTGCCTTGATAGAGGGTGCGTTAGCCAAAAACATTCAGTACTTC
16 TRBJ2-1 . TRBV9 . CASSVEAGYSYNEQFF TGTGCCAGCAGCGTAGAGGCGGGGTACTCCTACAATGAGCAGTTCTTC
16 TRBJ2-7 . TRBV19 TRBD1 CASSRHRDRCVYEQYF TGTGCCAGTAGTAGGCACCGGGACAGGTGCGTCTACGAGCAGTACTTC
14 TRBJ1-6 . TRBV6-5 . CASGRELTNSPLHF TGTGCCAGCGGGAGGGAATTAACAAATTCACCCCTCCACTTT
13 TRBJ2-1 once TRBV6-6 TRBD1 CASRPTGGSEQFF TGTGCCAGCAGGCCGACAGGGGGCAGTGAGCAGTTCTTC
12 TRBJ1-1 few TRBV30 . CAWSSGRTEAFF TGTGCCTGGAGTTCTGGTCGGACTGAAGCTTTCTTT
11 TRBJ2-1 . TRBV5-4 . CASNLHNEQFF TGTGCCAGCAACCTACACAATGAGCAGTTCTTC
11 TRBJ2-1 . TRBV7-8 . CASLAYNEQFF TGTGCCAGCCTCGCCTACAATGAGCAGTTCTTC
15 TRBJ1-6 . TRBV10-3 TRBD1 CAIRRQGLEDSPLHF TGTGCCATCAGAAGACAGGGCTTGGAAGATTCACCCCTCCACTTT
14 TRBJ2-4 . TRBV5-6 . CASSPGLAKNIQYF TGTGCCAGCAGTCCAGGGTTAGCCAAAAACATTCAGTACTTC
13 TRBJ1-5 . TRBV4-2 . CASSQDERQRRHF TGTGCCAGCAGCCAAGATGAAAGACAGAGGAGACATTTT
18 TRBJ2-2 . TRBV5-1 TRBD2 CASSLGRGIAGDTGELFF TGCGCCAGCAGCTTGGGCCGGGGGATAGCGGGAGACACCGGGGAGCTGTTTTTT
12 TRBJ1-1 . TRBV7-9 . CSSSLAAAEAFF TGTTCCAGCAGCTTAGCGGCAGCTGAAGCTTTCTTT
17 TRBJ1-5 . TRBV19 TRBD1 CASSPRQGPTSNQPQHF TGTGCCAGTAGTCCTCGACAGGGGCCCACGAGCAATCAGCCCCAGCATTTT
16 TRBJ2-7 . TRBV7-2 TRBD2 CASSLEGSSGAYEQYF TGTGCCAGCAGCTTAGAGGGATCTAGCGGGGCCTACGAGCAGTACTTC
14 TRBJ1-6 . TRBV6-5 . CASSPGGLASPLHF TGTGCCAGCAGCCCTGGCGGGCTAGCTTCACCCCTCCACTTT
12 TRBJ2-7 few TRBV9 . CASSTSFGVQYF TGTGCCAGCAGCACGTCATTCGGAGTGCAGTACTTC
14 TRBJ1-2 . TRBV2 . CASSEGGSNYGYTF TGTGCCAGCAGTGAAGGAGGCAGCAACTATGGCTACACCTTC
14 TRBJ2-1 . TRBV7-9 . CASSGEESYNEQFF TGTGCCAGCAGCGGGGAGGAATCCTACAATGAGCAGTTCTTC